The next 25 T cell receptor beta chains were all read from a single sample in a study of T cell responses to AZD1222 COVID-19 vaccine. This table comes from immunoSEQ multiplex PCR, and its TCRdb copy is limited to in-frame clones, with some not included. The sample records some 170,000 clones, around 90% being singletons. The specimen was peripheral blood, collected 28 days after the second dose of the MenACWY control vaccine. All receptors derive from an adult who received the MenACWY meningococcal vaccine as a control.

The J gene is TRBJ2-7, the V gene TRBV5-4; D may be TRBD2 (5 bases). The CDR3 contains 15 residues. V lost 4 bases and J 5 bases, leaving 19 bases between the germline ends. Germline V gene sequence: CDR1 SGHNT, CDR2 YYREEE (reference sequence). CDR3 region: CASSPRRVPGNEQYF. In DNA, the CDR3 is TGTGCCAGCAGCCCCCGGCGGGTCCCAGGTAACGAGCAGTACTTC.

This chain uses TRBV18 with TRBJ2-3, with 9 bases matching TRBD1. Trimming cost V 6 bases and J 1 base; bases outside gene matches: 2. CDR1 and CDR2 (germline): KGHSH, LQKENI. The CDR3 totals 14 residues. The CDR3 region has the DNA TGTGCCAGCTCCCGGGACAGGGGCACAGATACGCAGTATTTT. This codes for CASSRDRGTDTQYF.

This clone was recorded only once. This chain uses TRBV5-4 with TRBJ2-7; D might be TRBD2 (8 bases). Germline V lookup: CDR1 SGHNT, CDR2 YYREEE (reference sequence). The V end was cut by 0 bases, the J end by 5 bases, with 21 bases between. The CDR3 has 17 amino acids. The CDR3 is CASSLVGGRRGLDEQYF. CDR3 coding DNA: TGTGCCAGCAGCTTGGTAGGCGGGAGGAGGGGGCTCGACGAGCAGTACTTC. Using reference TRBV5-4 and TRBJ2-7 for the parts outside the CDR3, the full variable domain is ETGVTQSPTHLIKTRGQQVTLRCSSQSGHNTVSWYQQALGQGPQFIFQYYREEENGRGNFPPRFSGLQFPNYSSELNVNALELDDSALYLCASSLVGGRRGLDEQYFGPGTRLTVT.

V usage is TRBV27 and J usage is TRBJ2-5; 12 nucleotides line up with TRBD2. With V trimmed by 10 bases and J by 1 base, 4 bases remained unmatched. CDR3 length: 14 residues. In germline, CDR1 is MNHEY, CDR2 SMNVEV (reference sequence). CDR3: CATLAGGPQETQYF. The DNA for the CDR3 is TGTGCCACCCTAGCGGGAGGGCCCCAAGAGACCCAGTACTTC.

The CDR3 spells CASSSQPPGLAANNEQFF. The CDR3, as DNA: TGTGCCAGCAGCTCGCAGCCCCCGGGACTAGCAGCGAACAATGAGCAGTTCTTC. The V call is TRBV7-2, the J call TRBJ2-1; 9 positions agree with TRBD2. The CDR3 runs to 18 residues. Germline V gene sequence: CDR1 SGHTA, CDR2 FQGNSA. Germline trimming cut 4 bases from V and 5 bases from J; bases unmatched to any gene: 15.

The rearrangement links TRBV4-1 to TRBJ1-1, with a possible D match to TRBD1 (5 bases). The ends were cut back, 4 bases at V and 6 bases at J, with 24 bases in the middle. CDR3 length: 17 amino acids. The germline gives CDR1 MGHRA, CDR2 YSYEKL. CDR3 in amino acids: CASSRRLGGVDNSEAFF. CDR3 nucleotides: TGCGCCAGCAGCCGGAGATTGGGGGGGGTGGATAATTCTGAAGCTTTCTTT.

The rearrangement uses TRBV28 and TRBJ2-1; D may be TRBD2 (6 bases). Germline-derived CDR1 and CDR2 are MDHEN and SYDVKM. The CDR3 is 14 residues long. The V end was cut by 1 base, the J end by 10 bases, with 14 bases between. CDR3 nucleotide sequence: TGTGCCAGCAGTTTATACGGGAGATTGGGGGAGCAGTTCTTC. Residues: CASSLYGRLGEQFF. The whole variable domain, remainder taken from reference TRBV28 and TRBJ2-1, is DVKVTQSSRYLVKRTGEKVFLECVQDMDHENMFWYRQDPGLGLRLIYFSYDVKMKEKGDIPEGYSVSREKKERFSLILESASTNQTSMYLCASSLYGRLGEQFFGPGTRLTVL.

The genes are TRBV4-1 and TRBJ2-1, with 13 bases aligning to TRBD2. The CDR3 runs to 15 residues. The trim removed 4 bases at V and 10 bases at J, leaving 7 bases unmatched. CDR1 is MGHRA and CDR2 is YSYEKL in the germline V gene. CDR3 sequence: CASSPQGGLAGEQFF. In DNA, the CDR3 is TGCGCCAGCAGCCCCCAGGGGGGACTAGCGGGAGAGCAGTTCTTC.

CDR3 region: CASSFSGTSTDTQYF. In DNA form, the CDR3 reads TGTGCCAGCAGCTTTAGCGGGACCAGCACAGATACGCAGTATTTT. The rearrangement joins TRBV11-2 to TRBJ2-3, with 8 positions matching TRBD2. V trimming: 3 bases; J trimming: 0 bases; junction bases outside the gene matches: 2. The germline V gene has CDR1 SGHAT and CDR2 FQNNGV. The CDR3 consists of 15 residues.

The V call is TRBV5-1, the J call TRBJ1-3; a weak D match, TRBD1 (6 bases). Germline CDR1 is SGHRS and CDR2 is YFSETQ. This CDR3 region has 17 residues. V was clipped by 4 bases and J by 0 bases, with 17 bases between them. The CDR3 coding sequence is TGCGCCAGCAGCCCCGGTGGGGGCACTTCCTCTGGAAACACCATATATTTT. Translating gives CASSPGGGTSSGNTIYF.

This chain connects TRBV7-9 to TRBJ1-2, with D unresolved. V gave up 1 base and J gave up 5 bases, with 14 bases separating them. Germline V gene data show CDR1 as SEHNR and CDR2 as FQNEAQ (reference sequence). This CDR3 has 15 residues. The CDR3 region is CASSLEFPPRYGYTF. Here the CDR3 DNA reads TGTGCCAGCAGCTTAGAATTTCCGCCCCGATATGGCTACACCTTC.

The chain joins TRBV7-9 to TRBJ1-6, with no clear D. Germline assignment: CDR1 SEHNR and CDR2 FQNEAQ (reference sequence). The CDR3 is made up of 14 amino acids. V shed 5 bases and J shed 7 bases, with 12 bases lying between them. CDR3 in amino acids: CASSLPTLNSPLHF. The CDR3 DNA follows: TGTGCCAGCAGCCTGCCAACATTGAATTCACCCCTCCACTTT.

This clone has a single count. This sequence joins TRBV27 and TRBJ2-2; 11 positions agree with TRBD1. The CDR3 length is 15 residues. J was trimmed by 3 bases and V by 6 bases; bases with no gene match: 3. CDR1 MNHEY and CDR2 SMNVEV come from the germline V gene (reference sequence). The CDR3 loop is CASSRDRGDTGELFF. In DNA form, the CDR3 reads TGTGCCAGCAGCCGGGACAGGGGGGACACCGGGGAGCTGTTTTTT.

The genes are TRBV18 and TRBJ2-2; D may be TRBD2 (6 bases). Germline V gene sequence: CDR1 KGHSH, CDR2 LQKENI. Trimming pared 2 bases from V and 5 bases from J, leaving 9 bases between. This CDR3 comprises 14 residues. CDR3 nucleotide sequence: TGTGCCAGCTCACCAAATCTAGCGACCGGGGAGCTGTTTTTT. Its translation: CASSPNLATGELFF.

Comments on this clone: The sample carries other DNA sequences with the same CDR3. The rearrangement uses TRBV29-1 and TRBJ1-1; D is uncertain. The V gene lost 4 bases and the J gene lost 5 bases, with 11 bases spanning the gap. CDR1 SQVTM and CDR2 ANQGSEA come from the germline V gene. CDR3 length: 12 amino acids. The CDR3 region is CSVGAGRTEAFF. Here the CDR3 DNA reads TGCAGCGTTGGTGCGGGTCGTACTGAAGCTTTCTTT.

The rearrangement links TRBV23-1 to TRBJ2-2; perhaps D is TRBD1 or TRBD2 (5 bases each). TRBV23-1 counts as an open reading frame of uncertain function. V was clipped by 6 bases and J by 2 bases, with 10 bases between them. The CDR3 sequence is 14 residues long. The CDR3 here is CASSRGHNTGELFF. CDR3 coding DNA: TGCGCCAGCAGCCGGGGCCATAACACCGGGGAGCTGTTTTTT.

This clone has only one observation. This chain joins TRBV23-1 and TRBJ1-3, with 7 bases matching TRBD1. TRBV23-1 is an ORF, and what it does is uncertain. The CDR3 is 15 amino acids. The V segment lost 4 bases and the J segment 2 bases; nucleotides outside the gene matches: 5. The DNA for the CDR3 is TGCGCCAGCAGTCTACCCGGGACAGCTGGAAACACCATATATTTT. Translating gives CASSLPGTAGNTIYF.

CDR3 sequence reads: CASSQEADDSYTF. The CDR3 bases are TGTGCCAGCAGCCAAGAGGCAGACGACAGCTACACCTTC. The chain uses TRBV4-2 and TRBJ1-2; D remains unclear. This CDR3 is 13 amino acids long. CDR1 LGHNA and CDR2 YNFKEQ come from the germline V gene. The V end was cut by 0 bases, the J end by 9 bases, with 11 bases between.

The CDR3 here is CASSLILAGTGGGYTF. As DNA, the CDR3 is TGTGCCAGCAGCTTAATTTTAGCTGGGACAGGGGGCGGCTACACCTTC. The chain employs TRBV11-2 and TRBJ1-2; 12 bases match TRBD1. The CDR3 loop spans 16 amino acids. The J segment lost 8 bases and the V segment lost 2 bases, leaving 9 bases of the junction unmatched. In germline, CDR1 is SGHAT, CDR2 FQNNGV.

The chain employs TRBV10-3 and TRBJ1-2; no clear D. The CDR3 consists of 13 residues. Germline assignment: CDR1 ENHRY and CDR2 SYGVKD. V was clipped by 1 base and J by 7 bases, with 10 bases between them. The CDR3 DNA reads TGTGCCATCAGTGAGTTCCAGGAGGCTGGCTACACCTTC. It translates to CAISEFQEAGYTF.

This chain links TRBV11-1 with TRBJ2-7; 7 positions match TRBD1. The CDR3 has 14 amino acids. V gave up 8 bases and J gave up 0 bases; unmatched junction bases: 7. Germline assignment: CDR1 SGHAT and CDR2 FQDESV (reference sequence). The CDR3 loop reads CASGDRVGSYEQYF. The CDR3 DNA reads TGTGCCAGCGGAGACAGGGTGGGCTCCTACGAGCAGTACTTC.

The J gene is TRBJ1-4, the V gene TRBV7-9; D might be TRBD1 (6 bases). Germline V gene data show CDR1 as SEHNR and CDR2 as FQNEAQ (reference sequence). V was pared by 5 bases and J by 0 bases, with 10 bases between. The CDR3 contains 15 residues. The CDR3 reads CASSTGHATNEKLFF. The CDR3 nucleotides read TGTGCCAGCAGCACGGGACATGCAACTAATGAAAAACTGTTTTTT.

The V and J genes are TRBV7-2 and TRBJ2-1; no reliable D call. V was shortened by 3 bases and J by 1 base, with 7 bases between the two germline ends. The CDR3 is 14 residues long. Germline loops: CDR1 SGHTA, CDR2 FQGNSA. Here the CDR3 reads CASSFSRSYNEQFF. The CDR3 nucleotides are TGTGCCAGCAGCTTTTCCCGGTCCTACAATGAGCAGTTCTTC.

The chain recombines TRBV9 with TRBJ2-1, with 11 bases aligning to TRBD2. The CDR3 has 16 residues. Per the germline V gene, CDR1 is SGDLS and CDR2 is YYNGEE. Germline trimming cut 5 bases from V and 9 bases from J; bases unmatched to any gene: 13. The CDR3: CASSYLTSGSSSEQFF. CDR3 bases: TGTGCCAGCAGTTATTTAACTAGCGGGAGTAGCAGTGAGCAGTTCTTC. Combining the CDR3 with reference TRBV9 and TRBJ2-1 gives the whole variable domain DSGVTQTPKHLITATGQRVTLRCSPRSGDLSVYWYQQSLDQGLQFLIQYYNGEERAKGNILERFSAQQFPDLHSELNLSSLELGDSALYFCASSYLTSGSSSEQFFGPGTRLTVL.

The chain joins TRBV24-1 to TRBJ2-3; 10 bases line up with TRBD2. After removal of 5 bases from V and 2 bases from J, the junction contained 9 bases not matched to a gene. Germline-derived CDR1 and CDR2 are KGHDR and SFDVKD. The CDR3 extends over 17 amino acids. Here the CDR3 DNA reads TGTGCCACCAGTGGAGTAGCTAGCGGGGGAAACACAGATACGCAGTATTTT. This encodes CATSGVASGGNTDTQYF.